Listed here are 7 T cell receptor beta chains from one sample, sequenced in a study of response to subunit inactivated influenza vaccine. TCRdb analysed the RT-PCR reads with MiXCR anew, one entry per CDR3 protein. Of approximately 530,000 distinct CDR3 sequences listed, 10% to 15% were seen once; the top ten hold around 13%. Sequencing used PBMCs from blood, obtained 45 days after vaccination. Receptor source: a man in his forties or fifties who received an inactivated influenza vaccine.

The sample holds a few counts of this clonotype. The chain couples TRBV7-2 to TRBJ2-5; D could derive from TRBD1 or TRBD2 (5 bases each). V was clipped by 8 bases and J by 5 bases, with 15 bases between them. Per germline, CDR1 SGHTA and CDR2 FQGNSA. The CDR3 is made up of 13 amino acids. CDR3 loop: CASRGPVVETQYF. CDR3 in DNA: TGTGCCAGCCGGGGCCCAGTAGTGGAGACCCAGTACTTC.

The chain combines TRBV19 with TRBJ2-1, with a possible D match to TRBD2 (6 bases). V was pared by 0 bases and J by 5 bases, with 23 bases between. Germline V lookup: CDR1 LNHDA, CDR2 SQIVND (reference sequence). The CDR3 runs to 19 residues. In DNA, the CDR3 is TGTGCCAGTAGTATAGATTGGAGCCCGGGACTCGGGGGAAACAATGAGCAGTTCTTC. Amino acid sequence: CASSIDWSPGLGGNNEQFF. Full variable domain (missing parts from reference TRBV19 and TRBJ2-1): DGGITQSPKYLFRKEGQNVTLSCEQNLNHDAMYWYRQDPGQGLRLIYYSQIVNDFQKGDIAEGYSVSREKKESFPLTVTSAQKNPTAFYLCASSIDWSPGLGGNNEQFFGPGTRLTVL.

This chain uses TRBV28 with TRBJ2-1; TRBD1 matches at 7 bases. V shed 7 bases, J shed 6 bases, and the junction held 6 bases outside the gene matches. Per the germline V gene, CDR1 is MDHEN and CDR2 is SYDVKM. The CDR3 runs to 13 residues. The CDR3 protein is CASKQGPTNEQFF. The CDR3 DNA reads as TGTGCCAGCAAACAGGGGCCTACCAATGAGCAGTTCTTC.

This clonotype showed up many times. The chain is built from TRBV12-3 or TRBV12-4 and TRBJ2-3; unclear D gene. The CDR3 extends over 13 amino acids. The V gene lost 1 base and the J gene lost 7 bases, with 9 bases spanning the gap. As DNA, the CDR3 is TGTGCCAGCAGTTTAGGCGGCGGAAATACGCAGTATTTT. Protein sequence: CASSLGGGNTQYF.

In this sample, this clonotype turned up many times. The J gene is TRBJ1-1, the V gene TRBV7-9; no clear D. Trimming cost V 7 bases and J 1 base, with 13 bases left between them. This CDR3 spans 14 amino acids. CDR1 is SEHNR and CDR2 is FQNEAQ in the germline V gene (reference sequence). The CDR3 reads CASTSMAGNTEAFF. The CDR3 coding sequence is TGTGCCAGCACCTCGATGGCAGGGAACACTGAAGCTTTCTTT.

The chain recombines TRBV5-5 with TRBJ2-1; TRBD2 aligns across 10 bases. This CDR3 comprises 16 residues. The junction had 8 bases not matched to a gene; V was cut back by 4 bases and J by 4 bases. The germline CDR1 and CDR2 sequences are SGHKS and YYEKEE (reference sequence). CDR3 in amino acids: CASSKAGTSVYNEQFF. The CDR3 DNA sequence: TGTGCCAGCAGCAAGGCCGGGACTAGCGTTTACAATGAGCAGTTCTTC.

This clonotype occurred many times. V usage is TRBV12-3 or TRBV12-4 and J usage is TRBJ2-2; 9 bases are shared with TRBD2. The CDR3 is 18 amino acids. With 3 bases clipped from V and 3 bases from J, the junction kept 11 bases outside the gene matches. This CDR3 is CASSFGLAGSSDTGELFF. The CDR3 bases are TGTGCCAGCAGTTTTGGGCTAGCGGGATCGTCAGACACCGGGGAGCTGTTTTTT.